These 9 T cell receptor beta chains were sequenced from one sample in a study of T cells expressing NK-cell markers. TCRdb reprocessed the 5' RACE reads, keeping one entry per CDR3 protein, no DNA. The repertoire table contains fewer than 550,000 distinct CDR3 sequences. Sequenced material: blood T cells: a sorted CD56 or NKG2C T cell subset, CD4+ or CD8+ T cells, or bulk PBMC T cells (not recorded which). The receptors stem from a woman aged 50 to 60 in good health.

This chain connects TRBV24-1 to TRBJ2-4; absent DNA, TCRdb's TRBD1 call cannot be checked. CDR3 length equals 16 residues. The germline CDR1 and CDR2 sequences are KGHDR and SFDVKD. The CDR3 sequence is CATSDPRDRGRNIQYF.

The chain carries TRBV28 and TRBJ1-1. Germline assignment: CDR1 MDHEN and CDR2 SYDVKM. The CDR3 is 14 residues long. The CDR3: CASSILPPNTEAFF.

The rearrangement uses TRBV27 and TRBJ2-7; absent DNA, TCRdb's TRBD1 call cannot be checked. The length of the CDR3 is 14 residues. Germline loops: CDR1 MNHEY, CDR2 SMNVEV (reference sequence). The CDR3 region is CASSLIRGDYEQYF.

The chain uses TRBV6-5 and TRBJ2-4; TCRdb gives TRBD1 as the D gene, but with no DNA this cannot be confirmed. The CDR3 spans 13 residues. Germline loops: CDR1 MNHEY, CDR2 SVGAGI. The CDR3 loop reads CASSPPGKNIQYF.

This chain connects TRBV5-1 to TRBJ2-7; the TCRdb call, TRBD1, lacks DNA for checking. CDR1 and CDR2 from the germline V gene are SGHRS and YFSETQ. This CDR3 region has 15 residues. CDR3: CASSPGQGIIYEQYF.

The chain's CDR3 is CSARLGIEAEAFF. The chain joins TRBV20-1 to TRBJ1-1. This CDR3 has 13 amino acids. Germline V gives CDR1 DFQATT, CDR2 SNEGSKA (reference sequence).

The genes are TRBV4-1 and TRBJ2-5; no DNA is available, so the TRBD2 call from TCRdb remains unchecked. This CDR3 region has 15 residues. The germline V gene has CDR1 MGHRA and CDR2 YSYEKL. The CDR3 reads CASSFTTSRQETQYF.

This chain links TRBV5-1 with TRBJ2-7. This CDR3 is built from 13 residues. Germline V gene data show CDR1 as SGHRS and CDR2 as YFSETQ. CDR3 sequence: CASSTPKDSEQYF. Full variable domain (rest looked up from reference TRBV5-1 and TRBJ2-7): KAGVTQTPRYLIKTRGQQVTLSCSPISGHRSVSWYQQTPGQGLQFLFEYFSETQRNKGNFPGRFSGRQFSNSRSEMNVSTLELGDSALYLCASSTPKDSEQYFGPGTRLTVT.

This rearrangement joins TRBV5-1 to TRBJ1-2. The CDR3 sequence is 14 residues long. Germline lookup yields CDR1 SGHRS and CDR2 YFSETQ. The CDR3 here is CASSQDMGEGGYTF.